This TCR beta chain derives from a study of T cells in women clearing cervical HPV infection. As for the study in general: Case blood was drawn when the lesion was first found; control blood after infection became undetectable.

As for this clone: The target antigen is unknown. The missing CDR3 end, 3 residues past where the read stops, is filled in from the germline J gene.

Overall study results and limits: CIN3+ cases had significantly higher TCR repertoire richness than controls, but evenness did not differ. Controls had more TRBV6-7 (about 0.16%) than cases (0.11%). Timing of associations relative to infection is unclear; T-cell subsets were not isolated.

Some clones are missing from TCRdb's copy, which holds only in-frame ones; the method was immunoSEQ multiplex PCR. The data include 40,000 to 55,000 clones; the top ten clones carry approximately 0.98%. CDR3 size: 14 residues. The V gene's germline CDR1 is SEHNR and CDR2 FQNEAQ (reference sequence). Sequences were obtained from blood buffy coat. This clonotype was obtained from a woman between 18 and 69 years old with a cervical HPV16 infection that either progressed to CIN3+ or cleared (not recorded which). The chain has TRBV7-9 and TRBJ1-2, with 10 bases identical to TRBD1. The CDR3 DNA, read in part, is TGTGCCAGCAGTATCCGGGACAGGGGCCACGAC. Encoded protein: CASSIRDRGHD. The full CDR3 protein is CASSIRDRGHDYTF. The variable domain in full, completed from reference TRBV7-9 and TRBJ1-2, reads DTGVSQNPRHKITKRGQNVTFRCDPISEHNRLYWYRQTLGQGPEFLTYFQNEAQLEKSRLLSDRFSAERPKGSFSTLEIQRTEQGDSAMYLCASSIRDRGHDYTFGSGTRLTVV.